These T cell receptor beta chains were read from a single sample in a study of blood T cells in healthy people across ages. TCRdb re-analysed the 5' RACE reads in MiXCR, keeping a single row per CDR3 protein. Counted here are over a million distinct CDR3 sequences, around 42% occurring once; the ten biggest clones make up 7.9%. Source material: blood. Receptor source: a woman aged 18-30 years in good health. Both conserved end residues are part of each CDR3. The D gene is left open where the match is weak. Some rows mark clone size as missing; the rest say once, few, many or name a class of expanded clone.

TRBJ2-3,TRBV5-1,few,-,TGCGCCAGCAGCCCTGGGTGGGGACACAGCACAGATACGCAGTATTTT,CASSPGWGHSTDTQYF
TRBJ2-7,TRBV20-1,-,TRBD2,TGCAGTGCTAGGAGCGGGAGCCTCTACAATGAGCAGTACTTC,CSARSGSLYNEQYF
TRBJ2-7,TRBV10-3,many,TRBD1,TGTGCCGTCGACAGGGGTCACGAGCAGTACTTC,CAVDRGHEQYF
TRBJ1-2,TRBV20-1,-,TRBD1,TGCAGTACTAGGAAGACTTGGGACAGGGACTATGGCTACACCTTC,CSTRKTWDRDYGYTF
TRBJ2-3,TRBV25-1,-,-,TGTGCCAGCAGTGAATGTTTTACAGATACGCAGTATTTT,CASSECFTDTQYF
TRBJ2-7,TRBV10-3,-,-,TGTGCCATCAGTGCGGCTCTGGGGAATAGGGACGAGCAGTACTTC,CAISAALGNRDEQYF
TRBJ1-4,TRBV20-1,-,TRBD1,TGCAGTGCATGGACAGGCCGTAATGAAAAACTGTTTTTT,CSAWTGRNEKLFF
TRBJ2-5,TRBV11-2,-,TRBD1,TGTGCCAGCAGCGGCCGAATGACAGGGGAAGAGTACTTC,CASSGRMTGEEYF
TRBJ2-5,TRBV7-2,-,-,TGTGCCAGCAGCTTAGCGGGAGTGAGGATAAATGAGCAGTACTTC,CASSLAGVRINEQYF
TRBJ1-6,TRBV7-9,few,TRBD1,TGTGCCAGCAGCCCCGGACAGGTCTCCTATAATTCACCCCTCCACTTT,CASSPGQVSYNSPLHF
TRBJ2-7,TRBV27,-,-,TGTGCCAGCAGTTTATTAGGGGGTAGCGAGCAGTACTTC,CASSLLGGSEQYF
TRBJ2-5,TRBV6-1,-,TRBD2,TGTGCCAGCACGGGACTAGCTCCCTTTGGCAATGAGCAGTACTTC,CASTGLAPFGNEQYF
TRBJ2-1,TRBV7-2,many,-,TGTGCCAGCAGCTCCTTCGATGAGCAGTTCTTC,CASSSFDEQFF
TRBJ2-1,TRBV20-1,few,-,TGCAGTGCTAGAGATTTGAGACTTCAAAACAATGAGCAGTTCTTC,CSARDLRLQNNEQFF
TRBJ2-5,TRBV6-1,-,TRBD2,TGTGCCAGCAGTGAAGCGGGTAGCGGGAGGGCCATTGAGCAGTACTTC,CASSEAGSGRAIEQYF
TRBJ2-7,TRBV27,-,-,TGTGCCAGCTCCTCCCGGGAGTGGGGGAACGAGCAGTACTTC,CASSSREWGNEQYF
TRBJ2-7,TRBV7-9,-,-,TGTGCCAGCAGCTTACTGGGGACTCAGTCCTACGAGCAGTACTTC,CASSLLGTQSYEQYF
TRBJ1-6,TRBV13,-,-,TGTGCCAGCAGCCAACAGAATCCGCCCCTCCACTTT,CASSQQNPPLHF
TRBJ2-7,TRBV20-1,few,TRBD2,TGCAGTGCTAGGGGGACTAGCGGGAGTCTCGAGCAGTACTTC,CSARGTSGSLEQYF
TRBJ1-5,TRBV2,-,-,TGTGCCAGCGCCCAAGGTACCTATAGCAATCAGCCCCAGCATTTT,CASAQGTYSNQPQHF
TRBJ2-6,TRBV6-5,-,-,TGTGCCAGCAGTTACTCGGCGGCTGGGGCCAACGTCCTGACTTTC,CASSYSAAGANVLTF
TRBJ2-7,TRBV4-2,-,TRBD2,TGTGCCAGCAGCCAAGATCTAGCGGCCGCCTCCTACAATGAGCAGTACTTC,CASSQDLAAASYNEQYF
TRBJ2-1,TRBV29-1,few,TRBD2,TGCAGCGTTGTTCTAGCGGGGGCCCACGGGCAGTTCTTC,CSVVLAGAHGQFF
TRBJ2-1,TRBV6-5,few,-,TGTGCCAGCACCCCTACGGGGGCGAGGAGCAATGAGCAGTTCTTC,CASTPTGARSNEQFF
TRBJ1-4,TRBV5-4,few,TRBD1,TGTGCCAGCAGCAACCGACAGGGAGAGAATGAAAAACTGTTTTTT,CASSNRQGENEKLFF
TRBJ2-3,TRBV4-2,few,TRBD2,TGTGCCAGCAGCCCCGGACTAGCGGGAGCTGGGGATACGCAGTATTTT,CASSPGLAGAGDTQYF
TRBJ2-1,TRBV11-3,-,-,TGTGCCAGCAGCTTGAACATTGGCAATGCACAGTTCTTC,CASSLNIGNAQFF
TRBJ2-5,TRBV9,-,TRBD2,TGTGCCAGCAGCGAAGGACTAGCGGGAGGAGTTCAAGAGACCCAGTACTTC,CASSEGLAGGVQETQYF
TRBJ2-3,TRBV11-1,few,-,TGTGCCAGCAGCTTAGCCGGGCAGATAGACACAGATACGCAGTATTTT,CASSLAGQIDTDTQYF
TRBJ2-1,TRBV27,-,TRBD2,TGTGCCAGCAGTGCCACTAGCGGAGTCTCCTACAATGAGCAGTTCTTC,CASSATSGVSYNEQFF
TRBJ2-1,TRBV20-1,few,-,TGCAGTGCTAGAGATGGCCCTGAGCAGTTCTTC,CSARDGPEQFF
TRBJ2-1,TRBV11-2,few,TRBD2,TGTGCCAGCAGCTTAGAACCGGGACTAGCGGCCGTGCAGTTCTTC,CASSLEPGLAAVQFF
TRBJ2-7,TRBV5-1,-,TRBD1,TGCGCCAGCAGCTTGGGTGCCGGACAGGCGCACTTCGCCGAGCAGTACTTC,CASSLGAGQAHFAEQYF
TRBJ2-5,TRBV7-9,-,TRBD2,TGTGCCAGCAGTCGACGAGCCGGGACTAGCATTACAGAGACCCAGTACTTC,CASSRRAGTSITETQYF
TRBJ1-1,TRBV12-3/TRBV12-4,-,-,TGTGCCAGCAGTTCCAACAGGGACACGGCTTTCTTT,CASSSNRDTAFF